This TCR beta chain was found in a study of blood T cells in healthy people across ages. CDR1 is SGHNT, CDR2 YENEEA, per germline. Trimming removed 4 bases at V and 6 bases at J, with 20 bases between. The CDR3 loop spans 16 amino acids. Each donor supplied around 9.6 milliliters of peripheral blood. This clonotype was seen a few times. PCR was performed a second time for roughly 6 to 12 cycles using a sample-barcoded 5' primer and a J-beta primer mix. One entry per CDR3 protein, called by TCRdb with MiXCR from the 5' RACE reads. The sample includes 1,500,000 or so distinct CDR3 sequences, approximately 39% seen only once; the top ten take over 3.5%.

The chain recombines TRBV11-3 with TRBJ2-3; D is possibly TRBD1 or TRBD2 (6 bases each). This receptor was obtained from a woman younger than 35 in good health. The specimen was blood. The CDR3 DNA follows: TGTGCCAGCAGCTACACGCAGCCGGGGGCGCGGGATACGCAGTATTTT. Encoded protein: CASSYTQPGARDTQYF.